A single sample is the source of the 15 T cell receptor beta chains below, sequenced in a study of Ad26.COV2.S vaccination and SARS-CoV-2 variants. Stated treatment: roughly 19 received Ad26.COV2.S at low or high dose, single or two shots; about five received placebo; per-sample allocation not given. Day 63 after the first injection of vaccine or placebo was the sampling time. TCRdb keeps only in-frame clones here, not all; method: immunoSEQ multiplex PCR. The top ten hold under 2% of the sample, which has roughly 400,000 clones, around 92% seen once. The material was peripheral blood, obtained in a trial of Ad26.COV2.S vaccine versus placebo. All receptors derive from a person between 18 and 60 years old who received the Ad26.COV2.S COVID-19 vaccine or a placebo.

The V call is TRBV15, the J call TRBJ1-5; 11 bases are shared with TRBD1. Per germline, CDR1 LNHNV and CDR2 YYDKDF (reference sequence). Unmatched junction bases numbered 6, after V lost 1 base and J lost 7 bases. The CDR3 covers 16 residues. This CDR3 reads CATSRGGQGARQPQHF. The CDR3 DNA is TGTGCCACCAGCAGAGGTGGACAGGGGGCCAGACAGCCCCAGCATTTT.

V and J are TRBV27 and TRBJ2-7; D possibly corresponds to TRBD1 (5 bases). The CDR3 length is 14 residues. V was trimmed by 5 bases and J by 2 bases, leaving 13 bases between them. Germline lookup yields CDR1 MNHEY and CDR2 SMNVEV (reference sequence). CDR3 sequence reads: CASSPQDRTYEQYF. In nucleotides, the CDR3 is TGTGCCAGCAGTCCCCAAGACAGAACCTACGAGCAGTACTTC.

This chain links TRBV6-2 or TRBV6-3 with TRBJ2-7; no reliable D call. CDR1 MNHEY and CDR2 SVGEGT come from the germline V gene. The length of the CDR3 is 12 residues. V was pared by 2 bases and J by 7 bases, with 9 bases between. The chain's CDR3 is CASSYVSGEQYF. In DNA form, the CDR3 reads TGTGCCAGCAGTTACGTGAGTGGGGAGCAGTACTTC.

This chain links TRBV27 with TRBJ2-1, with 8 bases matching TRBD2. With 3 bases clipped from V and 5 bases from J, the junction kept 18 bases outside the gene matches. The CDR3 has 19 amino acids. CDR1 is MNHEY, CDR2 SMNVEV, per germline (reference sequence). The CDR3: CASSLFSLAGGLWNNEQFF. CDR3 sequence (DNA): TGTGCCAGCAGTTTGTTTTCTTTGGCGGGGGGCCTTTGGAACAATGAGCAGTTCTTC.

The J gene is TRBJ2-3, the V gene TRBV11-3; the D call may be TRBD1 or TRBD2 (7 bases each). The CDR3 runs 14 residues. Germline CDR1 reads SGHNT; CDR2 reads YENEEA. Trimming stripped 5 bases from V and 4 bases from J, with 13 bases between. The CDR3 region is CASSPGGDPDTQYF. The CDR3 DNA reads TGTGCCAGCAGCCCAGGGGGGGATCCAGATACGCAGTATTTT. Full variable domain (rest looked up from reference TRBV11-3 and TRBJ2-3): EAGVVQSPRYKIIEKKQPVAFWCNPISGHNTLYWYLQNLGQGPELLIRYENEEAVDDSQLPKDRFSAERLKGVDSTLKIQPAELGDSAVYLCASSPGGDPDTQYFGPGTRLTVL.

In DNA, the CDR3 is TGTGCCAGCAGCCCATCCCCGGACAGACACACTGAAGCTTTCTTT. Its translation is CASSPSPDRHTEAFF. The chain couples TRBV7-2 to TRBJ1-1, with a possible D match to TRBD1 (6 bases). The CDR3 has 15 amino acids. CDR1 is SGHTA, CDR2 FQGNSA, per germline. Trimming removed 5 bases from V and 3 bases from J, with 16 bases in between.

The CDR3 protein is CASSSGTGYEQYF. The CDR3 bases are TGTGCCAGCAGTTCGGGGACAGGGTACGAGCAGTACTTC. The chain carries TRBV12-3 or TRBV12-4 and TRBJ2-7, with TRBD1 identical over 9 bases. V dropped 4 bases and J dropped 4; count of bases not matched to a gene: 2. This CDR3 spans 13 amino acids.

CDR3 in amino acids: CASRDYGTGNDEQYF. The CDR3 DNA is TGTGCCAGCAGGGACTATGGGACAGGGAACGACGAGCAGTACTTC. The rearrangement links TRBV6-5 to TRBJ2-7; 9 nucleotides agree with TRBD1. Trimming took 6 bases from V and 5 from J; bases not matched to a gene: 11. CDR3 length: 15 residues. Per the germline V gene, CDR1 is MNHEY and CDR2 is SVGAGI.

V usage is TRBV4-1 and J usage is TRBJ1-2; TRBD1 agrees at 8 bases. Per the germline V gene, CDR1 is MGHRA and CDR2 is YSYEKL. The V segment lost 0 bases and the J segment 8 bases; nucleotides outside the gene matches: 8. The CDR3 sequence is 15 residues long. CDR3 loop: CASSQDLTGVGGYTF. The DNA for the CDR3 is TGCGCCAGCAGCCAAGATCTGACAGGGGTAGGAGGCTACACCTTC.

The CDR3 region is CASSFIDRGQNTEAFF. The CDR3, as DNA: TGTGCCAGCAGTTTTATCGACAGGGGGCAGAACACTGAAGCTTTCTTT. The chain uses TRBV6-5 and TRBJ1-1; 10 positions match TRBD1. V lost 4 bases, J lost 1 base, and 6 bases stayed unmatched. The length of the CDR3 is 16 residues. Germline V gives CDR1 MNHEY, CDR2 SVGAGI.

V is TRBV10-3 and J is TRBJ1-2; TRBD1 matches 10 bases. This CDR3 comprises 15 residues. After removal of 1 base from V and 7 bases from J, the junction contained 6 bases not matched to a gene. Germline V lookup: CDR1 ENHRY, CDR2 SYGVKD. The CDR3 region is CAISELGTGERGYTF. The CDR3, as DNA: TGTGCCATCAGTGAGTTGGGGACAGGGGAGCGTGGCTACACCTTC.

This sequence joins TRBV4-1 and TRBJ1-1; no definite D call. Trimming cost V 1 base and J 3 bases, with 9 bases left between them. This CDR3 contains 14 residues. CDR1 is MGHRA, CDR2 YSYEKL, per germline. Here the CDR3 reads CASSQGLFYTEAFF. The CDR3 DNA is TGCGCCAGCAGCCAAGGACTTTTTTACACTGAAGCTTTCTTT.

The CDR3 spells CASSVGGTGLTDTQYF. The CDR3 DNA follows: TGTGCCAGCAGCGTAGGGGGAACTGGCCTCACAGATACGCAGTATTTT. The chain combines TRBV9 with TRBJ2-3; D call uncertain. With 0 bases removed from V and 2 bases from J, the gap between germline ends came to 13 bases. CDR3 length: 16 amino acids. The germline V gene encodes CDR1 SGDLS and CDR2 YYNGEE.

This chain connects TRBV18 to TRBJ1-1, with TRBD1 as a possible D gene (5 bases). Germline lookup yields CDR1 KGHSH and CDR2 LQKENI. This CDR3 region has 18 residues. The V gene lost 1 base and the J gene lost 1 base, with 19 bases spanning the gap. CDR3 nucleotide sequence: TGTGCCAGCTCACCACGGGAACAGGTTAGTGGGCCGAACACTGAAGCTTTCTTT. Translated: CASSPREQVSGPNTEAFF. The variable domain in full, completed from reference TRBV18 and TRBJ1-1, reads NAGVMQNPRHLVRRRGQEARLRCSPMKGHSHVYWYRQLPEEGLKFMVYLQKENIIDESGMPKERFSAEFPKEGPSILRIQQVVRGDSAAYFCASSPREQVSGPNTEAFFGQGTRLTVV.

Concerning this clone: Other DNA sequences in the same sample also yield this CDR3. V is TRBV27 and J is TRBJ2-7; TRBD2 aligns across 7 bases. The CDR3 sequence is 11 residues long. V was clipped by 6 bases and J by 7 bases; unmatched bases: 3. In germline, CDR1 is MNHEY, CDR2 SMNVEV (reference sequence). CDR3 residues: CASSSGGEQYF. DNA for the CDR3: TGTGCCAGCAGCTCCGGGGGGGAGCAGTACTTC.